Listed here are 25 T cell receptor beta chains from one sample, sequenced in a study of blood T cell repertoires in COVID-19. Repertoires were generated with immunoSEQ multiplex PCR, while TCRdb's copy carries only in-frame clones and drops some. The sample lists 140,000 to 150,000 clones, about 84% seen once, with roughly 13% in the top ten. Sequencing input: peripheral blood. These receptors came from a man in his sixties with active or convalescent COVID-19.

The CDR3, as DNA: TGCGCCAGCAGTTGGACTAGCGGGAGGGCCGGCGGGGAGCTGTTTTTT. Translation: CASSWTSGRAGGELFF. The V gene is TRBV5-1, the J gene TRBJ2-2; 15 nucleotides align to TRBD2. CDR1 is SGHRS and CDR2 is YFSETQ in the germline V gene. This CDR3 region has 16 residues. V shed 5 bases and J 7 bases; nucleotides not matched to a gene: 6. The full variable domain, its missing parts supplied by reference TRBV5-1 and TRBJ2-2, is KAGVTQTPRYLIKTRGQQVTLSCSPISGHRSVSWYQQTPGQGLQFLFEYFSETQRNKGNFPGRFSGRQFSNSRSEMNVSTLELGDSALYLCASSWTSGRAGGELFFGEGSRLTVL.

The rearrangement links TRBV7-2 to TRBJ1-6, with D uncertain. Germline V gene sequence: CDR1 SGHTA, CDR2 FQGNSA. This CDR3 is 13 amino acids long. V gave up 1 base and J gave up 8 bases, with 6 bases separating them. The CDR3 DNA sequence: TGTGCCAGCAGCTTAGATCAGGATTCACCCCTCCACTTT. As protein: CASSLDQDSPLHF.

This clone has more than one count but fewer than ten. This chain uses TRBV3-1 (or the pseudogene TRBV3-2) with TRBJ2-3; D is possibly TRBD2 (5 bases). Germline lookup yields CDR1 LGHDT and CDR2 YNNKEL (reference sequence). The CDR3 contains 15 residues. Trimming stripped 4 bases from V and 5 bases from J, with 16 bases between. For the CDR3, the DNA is TGTGCCAGCAGCCCCCCCCGGGCCGGGGAAGATACGCAGTATTTT. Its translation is CASSPPRAGEDTQYF.

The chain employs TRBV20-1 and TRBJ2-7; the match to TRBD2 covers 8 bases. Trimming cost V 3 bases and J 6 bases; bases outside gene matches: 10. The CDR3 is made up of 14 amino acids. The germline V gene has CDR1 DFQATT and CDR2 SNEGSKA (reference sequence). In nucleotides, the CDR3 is TGCAGTGCTAGTGAAACGGGAGGGCCACGCGAGCAGTACTTC. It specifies CSASETGGPREQYF.

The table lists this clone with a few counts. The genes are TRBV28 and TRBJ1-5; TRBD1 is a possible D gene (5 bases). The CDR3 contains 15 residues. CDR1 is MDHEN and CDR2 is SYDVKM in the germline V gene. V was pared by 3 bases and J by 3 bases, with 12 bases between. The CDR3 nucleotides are TGTGCCAGCAGTTTTATAAGGGGCAACAATCAGCCCCAGCATTTT. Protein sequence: CASSFIRGNNQPQHF.

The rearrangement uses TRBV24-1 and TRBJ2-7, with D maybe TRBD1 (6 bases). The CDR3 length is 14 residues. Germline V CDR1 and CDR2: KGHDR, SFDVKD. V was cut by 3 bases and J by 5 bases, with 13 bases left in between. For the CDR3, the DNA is TGTGCCACCAGTGATCAGGGGATTATCGACGAGCAGTACTTC. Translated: CATSDQGIIDEQYF.

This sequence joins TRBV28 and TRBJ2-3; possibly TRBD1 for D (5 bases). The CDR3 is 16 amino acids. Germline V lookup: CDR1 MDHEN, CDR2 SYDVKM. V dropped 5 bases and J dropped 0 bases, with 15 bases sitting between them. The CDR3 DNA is TGTGCCAGCAGTCTGAACCAGGGTGCTAGCACAGATACGCAGTATTTT. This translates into CASSLNQGASTDTQYF.

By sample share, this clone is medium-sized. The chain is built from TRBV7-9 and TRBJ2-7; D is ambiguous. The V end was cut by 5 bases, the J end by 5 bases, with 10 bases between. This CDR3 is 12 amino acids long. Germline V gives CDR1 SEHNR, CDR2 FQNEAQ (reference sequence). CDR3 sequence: CASSARFNEQYF. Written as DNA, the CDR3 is TGTGCCAGCAGCGCCAGATTTAACGAGCAGTACTTC.

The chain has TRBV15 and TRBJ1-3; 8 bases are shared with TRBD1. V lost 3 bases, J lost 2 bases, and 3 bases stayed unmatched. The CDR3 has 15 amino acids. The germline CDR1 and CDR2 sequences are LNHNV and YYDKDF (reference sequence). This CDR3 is CATSRKTGAGNTIYF. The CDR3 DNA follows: TGTGCCACCAGCAGGAAGACAGGGGCTGGAAACACCATATATTTT.

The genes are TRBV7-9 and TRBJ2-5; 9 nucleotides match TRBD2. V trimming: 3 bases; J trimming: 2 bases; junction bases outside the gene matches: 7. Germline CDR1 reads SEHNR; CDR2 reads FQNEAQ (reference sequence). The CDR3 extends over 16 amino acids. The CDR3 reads CASSLLAGLGQETQYF. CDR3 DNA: TGTGCCAGCAGCTTGCTAGCGGGATTGGGACAAGAGACCCAGTACTTC.

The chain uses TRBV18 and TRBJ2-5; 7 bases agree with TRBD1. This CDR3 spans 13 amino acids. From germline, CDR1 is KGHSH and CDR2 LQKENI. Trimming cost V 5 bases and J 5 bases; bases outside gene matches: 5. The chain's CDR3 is CASSEGGAETQYF. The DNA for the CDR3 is TGTGCCAGCTCAGAAGGGGGCGCGGAGACCCAGTACTTC.

CDR3: CASASESSYEQYF. CDR3 DNA: TGTGCCAGCGCCTCGGAGAGCTCCTACGAGCAGTACTTC. The chain links TRBV2 to TRBJ2-7; no clear D. Trimming cost V 8 bases and J 0 bases, with 11 bases left between them. The CDR3 runs to 13 residues. Germline V lookup: CDR1 SNHLY, CDR2 FYNNEI.

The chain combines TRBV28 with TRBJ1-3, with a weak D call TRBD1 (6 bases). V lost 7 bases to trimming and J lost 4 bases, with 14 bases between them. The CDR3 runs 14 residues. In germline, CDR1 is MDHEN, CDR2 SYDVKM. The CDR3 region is CASTLGGQGNTIYF. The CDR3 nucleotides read TGTGCCAGCACCCTGGGGGGGCAAGGAAACACCATATATTTT.

The CDR3: CASSPSGSASGELFF. In DNA, the CDR3 is TGCGCCAGCAGCCCTAGCGGGAGCGCGTCCGGGGAGCTGTTTTTT. The chain links TRBV5-1 to TRBJ2-2; 10 bases agree with TRBD2. Trimming took 4 bases from V and 6 from J; bases not matched to a gene: 6. The germline gives CDR1 SGHRS, CDR2 YFSETQ. The CDR3 has 15 amino acids.

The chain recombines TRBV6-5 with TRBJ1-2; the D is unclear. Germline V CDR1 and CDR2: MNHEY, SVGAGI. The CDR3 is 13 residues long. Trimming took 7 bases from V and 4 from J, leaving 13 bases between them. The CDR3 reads CASNKREGYGYTF. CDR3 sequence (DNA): TGTGCCAGCAACAAGAGGGAGGGCTATGGCTACACCTTC.

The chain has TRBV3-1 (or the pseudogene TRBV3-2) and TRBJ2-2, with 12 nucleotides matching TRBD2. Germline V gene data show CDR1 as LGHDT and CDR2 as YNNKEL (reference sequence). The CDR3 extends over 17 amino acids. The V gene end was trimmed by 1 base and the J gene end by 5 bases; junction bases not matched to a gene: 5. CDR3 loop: CASSQASGTSGTGELFF. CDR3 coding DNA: TGTGCCAGCAGCCAAGCGTCTGGGACTAGCGGGACCGGGGAGCTGTTTTTT.

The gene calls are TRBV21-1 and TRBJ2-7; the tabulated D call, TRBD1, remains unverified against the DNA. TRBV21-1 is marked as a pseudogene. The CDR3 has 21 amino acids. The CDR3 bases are TGTGCCAGCAACACCCCCCTTCCCGGGACAGGGAGGATTGGGGAATTGGGGGAGCAGTACTTC. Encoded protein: CASNTPLPGTGRIGELGEQYF.

The CDR3 reads CASSSLAWEGPNEQFF. The CDR3, as DNA: TGTGCCAGCAGCTCACTAGCGTGGGAGGGCCCCAATGAGCAGTTCTTC. This sequence joins TRBV11-2 and TRBJ2-1; 7 bases are shared with TRBD2. The germline V gene has CDR1 SGHAT and CDR2 FQNNGV. The V segment lost 4 bases and the J segment 6 bases; nucleotides outside the gene matches: 12. The CDR3 totals 16 residues. The full variable domain, in which reference TRBV11-2 and TRBJ2-1 provide the parts outside the CDR3, is EAGVAQSPRYKIIEKRQSVAFWCNPISGHATLYWYQQILGQGPKLLIQFQNNGVVDDSQLPKDRFSAERLKGVDSTLKIQPAKLEDSAVYLCASSSLAWEGPNEQFFGPGTRLTVL.

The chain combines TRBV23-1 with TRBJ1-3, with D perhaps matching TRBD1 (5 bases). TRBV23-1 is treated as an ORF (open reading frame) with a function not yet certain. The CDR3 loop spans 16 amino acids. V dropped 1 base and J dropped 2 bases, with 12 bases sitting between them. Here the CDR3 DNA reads TGCGCCAGCAGTCAATTTACCGGCAGGGCTGGAAACACCATATATTTT. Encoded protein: CASSQFTGRAGNTIYF.

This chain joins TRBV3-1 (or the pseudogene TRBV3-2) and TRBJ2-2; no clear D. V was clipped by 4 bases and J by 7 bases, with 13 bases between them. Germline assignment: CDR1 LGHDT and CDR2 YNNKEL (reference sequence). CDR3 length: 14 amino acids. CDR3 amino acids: CASSPRQEVGELFF. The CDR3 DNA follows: TGTGCCAGCAGCCCGCGTCAAGAGGTCGGGGAGCTGTTTTTT.

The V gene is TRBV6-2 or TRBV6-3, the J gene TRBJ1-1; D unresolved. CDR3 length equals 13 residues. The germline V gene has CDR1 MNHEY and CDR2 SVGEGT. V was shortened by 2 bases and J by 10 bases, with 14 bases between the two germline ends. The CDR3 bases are TGTGCCAGCAGTTACCCGGGGAATTGGGGAGCTTTCTTT. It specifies CASSYPGNWGAFF.

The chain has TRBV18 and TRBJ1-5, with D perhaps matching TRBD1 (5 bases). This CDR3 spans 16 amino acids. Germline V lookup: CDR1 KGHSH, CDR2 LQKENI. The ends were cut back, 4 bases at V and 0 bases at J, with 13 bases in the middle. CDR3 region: CASSRGGDLSNQPQHF. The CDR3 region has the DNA TGTGCCAGCTCACGTGGGGGGGACCTTAGCAATCAGCCCCAGCATTTT.

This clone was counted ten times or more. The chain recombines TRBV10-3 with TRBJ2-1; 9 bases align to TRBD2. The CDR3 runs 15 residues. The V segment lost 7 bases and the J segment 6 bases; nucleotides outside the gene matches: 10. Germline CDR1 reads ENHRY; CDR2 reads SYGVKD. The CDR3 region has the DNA TGTGCCATCACCGAGGCGGCGGGAGGGAGCAATGAGCAGTTCTTC. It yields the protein CAITEAAGGSNEQFF.

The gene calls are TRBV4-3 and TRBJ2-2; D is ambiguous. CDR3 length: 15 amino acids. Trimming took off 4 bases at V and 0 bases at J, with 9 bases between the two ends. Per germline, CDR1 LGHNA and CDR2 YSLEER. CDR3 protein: CASSPGFANTGELFF. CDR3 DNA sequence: TGCGCCAGCAGCCCGGGTTTTGCGAACACCGGGGAGCTGTTTTTT.

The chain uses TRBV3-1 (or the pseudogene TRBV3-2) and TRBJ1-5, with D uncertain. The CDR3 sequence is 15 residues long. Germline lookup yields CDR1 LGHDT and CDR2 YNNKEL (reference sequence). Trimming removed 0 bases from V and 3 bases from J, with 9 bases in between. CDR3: CASSQDRSFNQPQHF. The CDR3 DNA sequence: TGTGCCAGCAGCCAAGATCGCAGTTTCAATCAGCCCCAGCATTTT.